A selection of T cell receptor beta chains follows, all from one sample in a study of T cell responses to AZD1222 COVID-19 vaccine. Data came from immunoSEQ multiplex PCR; TCRdb stores just in-frame clones and leaves some out. Of roughly 110,000 clones listed, about 90% are singletons. The sequencing here drew on peripheral blood, taken on day 0 of AZD1222 vaccination. All receptors come from an adult in good health. Each CDR3 is given with its conserved first and last residue. D genes are given only for firm matches. Only part of the rows carry a size: once, few, many, or a class if the clone is expanded.

size	D	V	J	DNA	CDR3
NA	NA	TRBV5-1	TRBJ2-2	TGCGCCAGCAGCCCAAACCGGCCAGGGGAGGAGCTGTTTTTT	CASSPNRPGEELFF
NA	TRBD1	TRBV6-4	TRBJ1-5	TGTGCCAGCAGCCAGGGACAGGGACGCAATCAGCCCCAGCATTTT	CASSQGQGRNQPQHF
NA	NA	TRBV6-5	TRBJ1-1	TGTGCCAGTACCGCAGCGGGAACTGAAGCTTTCTTT	CASTAAGTEAFF
NA	NA	TRBV7-2	TRBJ1-5	TGTGCCAGCAGTCCGGACTGGAGCAATCAGCCCCAGCATTTT	CASSPDWSNQPQHF
NA	TRBD1	TRBV18	TRBJ1-5	TGTGCCAGCTCACCAGTCATCTTAAGGGGGCGAGGCAATCAGCCCCAGCATTTT	CASSPVILRGRGNQPQHF
NA	TRBD1	TRBV10-3	TRBJ1-1	TGTGCCATCAGGGGATCGGGACAGACGATGAACACTGAAGCTTTCTTT	CAIRGSGQTMNTEAFF
NA	NA	TRBV6-6	TRBJ1-2	TGTGCCAGCAGTTACTTGGGTGGCTACACCTTC	CASSYLGGYTF
NA	TRBD1	TRBV7-8	TRBJ2-7	TGTGCCAGCAGGGGGACAGGGGACTACGAGCAGTACTTC	CASRGTGDYEQYF
NA	TRBD1	TRBV6-5	TRBJ2-6	TGTGCCAGCAAACGACAGGGATCTGGGGCCAACGTCCTGACTTTC	CASKRQGSGANVLTF
NA	NA	TRBV5-1	TRBJ1-5	TGCGCCAGCAGCTTGGGGACTGGCCGAAATAGCAATCAGCCCCAGCATTTT	CASSLGTGRNSNQPQHF
NA	NA	TRBV12-3/TRBV12-4	TRBJ1-5	TGTGCCAGCAGTCCGAGATATCAGCCCCAGCATTTT	CASSPRYQPQHF
NA	NA	TRBV5-1	TRBJ2-4	TGCGCCAGCAGCCTAGGGGGGGCTACCAAAAACATTCAGTACTTC	CASSLGGATKNIQYF
few	NA	TRBV5-1	TRBJ1-2	TGCGCCAGCAGCTTAGACAACTATGGCTACACCTTC	CASSLDNYGYTF
NA	TRBD1	TRBV4-3	TRBJ1-2	TGCGCCAGCAGCCAAGGGACAGGGGGGAACTATGGCTACACCTTC	CASSQGTGGNYGYTF
NA	NA	TRBV19	TRBJ1-5	TGTGCCAGTAGTATAGGGGCAAGGGGCAATCAGCCCCAGCATTTT	CASSIGARGNQPQHF
once	NA	TRBV19	TRBJ2-7	TGTGCCAGTAAACGCTCGGGCAGGGGAAACTACGAGCAGTACTTC	CASKRSGRGNYEQYF
NA	NA	TRBV6-2/TRBV6-3	TRBJ2-5	TGTGCCAGCAGTCCCGAGACAGGGAGGTTCCAAGAGACCCAGTACTTC	CASSPETGRFQETQYF
NA	NA	TRBV6-2/TRBV6-3	TRBJ2-1	TGTGCCAGCAGTTACCCCGGGAGCACGTCTAATGAGCAGTTCTTC	CASSYPGSTSNEQFF
NA	NA	TRBV28	TRBJ1-5	TGTGCCAGCAGAGGGACGGGCGGTAGCAATCAGCCCCAGCATTTT	CASRGTGGSNQPQHF
NA	TRBD2	TRBV6-4	TRBJ2-2	TGTGCCAGCAGTGACCAGGGACTAGCGGGAGTCCCCACCGGGGAGCTGTTTTTT	CASSDQGLAGVPTGELFF
NA	TRBD1	TRBV27	TRBJ1-1	TGTGCCAGCACAGGACAGGGTGGTGAAGCTTTCTTT	CASTGQGGEAFF
NA	NA	TRBV18	TRBJ2-7	TGTGCCAGCTCAGAAGGTGTTGGACCCTACGAGCAGTACTTC	CASSEGVGPYEQYF
NA	NA	TRBV6-5	TRBJ1-2	TGTGCCAGCAGTTTGGTCCCAGGGCCCCTTAACTATGGCTACACCTTC	CASSLVPGPLNYGYTF
NA	NA	TRBV2	TRBJ2-3	TGTGCCAGCAGTGAAGCCCCTTGGACAGATACGCAGTATTTT	CASSEAPWTDTQYF
NA	TRBD2	TRBV29-1	TRBJ2-3	TGCAGCGTAGCCAGGACTAGCGGCACAGATACGCAGTATTTT	CSVARTSGTDTQYF
NA	TRBD1	TRBV25-1	TRBJ2-7	TGTGCCAGCAGTGAAGCTTTAGGACAGGGAGCCTACGAGCAGTACTTC	CASSEALGQGAYEQYF
once	NA	TRBV12-2	TRBJ2-7	TGTGCAAGTCGCCCTAGCGGGGGGCCCTCCTACGAGCAGTACTTC	CASRPSGGPSYEQYF
NA	NA	TRBV6-4	TRBJ1-4	TGTGCCAGCAGCCCAGGGAATGAAAAACTGTTTTTT	CASSPGNEKLFF
NA	NA	TRBV5-1	TRBJ1-3	TGCGCCAGCAGCTTGACCCTGGGGGGAGGATCCTCTGGAAACACCATATATTTT	CASSLTLGGGSSGNTIYF
NA	TRBD2	TRBV7-6	TRBJ2-3	TGTGCCAGCAGCTTAGATCCTCTAGCGGGACCCACAGATACGCAGTATTTT	CASSLDPLAGPTDTQYF
NA	NA	TRBV2	TRBJ1-2	TGTGCCAGCAGCCCCGGGGAGACCAACTATGGCTACACCTTC	CASSPGETNYGYTF
few	NA	TRBV25-1	TRBJ1-2	TGTGCCAGCAGTGACTACAGGGTGGGCTACACCTTC	CASSDYRVGYTF
NA	NA	TRBV2	TRBJ2-2	TGTGCCAGCACTAACTCATACACCGGGGAGCTGTTTTTT	CASTNSYTGELFF
NA	NA	TRBV11-2	TRBJ1-2	TGTGCCAGCAGCTTAGGAAACTATGGCTACACCTTC	CASSLGNYGYTF
few	TRBD2	TRBV6-5	TRBJ2-7	TGTGCCAGCGGCGCTAGCGGGCCACGCTACGAGCAGTACTTC	CASGASGPRYEQYF
NA	NA	TRBV5-5	TRBJ1-4	TGTGCCAGCAGCCTACAGTACGGGGAAAAACTGTTTTTT	CASSLQYGEKLFF
few	NA	TRBV9	TRBJ1-2	TGTGCCAGCACCCGGATAAATCCCGCCTATGGCTACACCTTC	CASTRINPAYGYTF
NA	NA	TRBV19	TRBJ2-3	TGTGCCAGTAGTATAGGCACGAGCACAGATACGCAGTATTTT	CASSIGTSTDTQYF
NA	NA	TRBV12-5	TRBJ2-1	TGTGCTAGTGCCCAGTCCTGGAATGAGCAGTTCTTC	CASAQSWNEQFF
NA	NA	TRBV9	TRBJ1-1	TGTGCCAGCAGCTCCCGACAGGCCAACACTGAAGCTTTCTTT	CASSSRQANTEAFF